One sample yielded the 17 T cell receptor beta chains listed below, sequenced in a study of neurological immune-mediated disorders. TCRdb re-called the 5' RACE reads through MiXCR, storing one row per CDR3 protein. The table includes tens of thousands of distinct CDR3 sequences, under 13% detected once. Sequenced material: PBMCs. These receptors all come from a man aged 40-55 years in good health.

This clonotype was found many times. The V gene is TRBV10-3, the J gene TRBJ2-5; 9 nucleotides line up with TRBD2. This CDR3 is built from 16 residues. V shed 0 bases, J shed 4 bases, and the junction held 6 bases outside the gene matches. Germline V gene sequence: CDR1 ENHRY, CDR2 SYGVKD. CDR3 protein: CAISESASGTRETQYF. The CDR3 region has the DNA TGTGCCATCAGTGAGTCGGCTAGCGGGACACGAGAGACCCAGTACTTC.

Concerning this clonotype: The junction does not match germline at one end; this may be a read error. The rearrangement uses TRBV5-6 and TRBJ1-5; 8 nucleotides match TRBD1. CDR1 and CDR2 from the germline V gene are SGHDT and YYEEEE. This CDR3 region has 16 residues. CDR3 sequence: CSSSPGTGHSNQPQLF. The CDR3 region has the DNA TGTTCCAGCAGCCCGGGGACAGGTCATAGCAATCAGCCCCAGCTTTTT.

This clonotype has ten or more counts. J is TRBJ2-5 and V is TRBV10-3, with 8 bases matching TRBD1. Germline V gene data show CDR1 as ENHRY and CDR2 as SYGVKD. This CDR3 is built from 16 residues. Losses at the gene ends were 4 bases for V and 2 bases for J; bases not matched to a gene: 9. CDR3 DNA: TGTGCCATCAGTGGCAAAGGACAGGGAGGTCAAGAGACCCAGTACTTC. It specifies CAISGKGQGGQETQYF.

In this sample, this clonotype turned up many times. The V call is TRBV5-1, the J call TRBJ2-5; D might be TRBD2 (5 bases). CDR1 is SGHRS, CDR2 YFSETQ, per germline. This CDR3 is 14 amino acids long. Trimming removed 4 bases from V and 4 bases from J, with 14 bases in between. Written as DNA, the CDR3 is TGCGCCAGCAGCACGGACTCACGGGGAGAGACCCAGTACTTC. Translation: CASSTDSRGETQYF. The full variable domain, with the rest looked up from reference TRBV5-1 and TRBJ2-5, is KAGVTQTPRYLIKTRGQQVTLSCSPISGHRSVSWYQQTPGQGLQFLFEYFSETQRNKGNFPGRFSGRQFSNSRSEMNVSTLELGDSALYLCASSTDSRGETQYFGPGTRLLVL.

This clonotype was picked up many times. The gene calls are TRBV7-9 and TRBJ2-7, with D unclear. The length of the CDR3 is 14 residues. V gave up 7 bases and J gave up 2 bases, with 15 bases separating them. Germline V gives CDR1 SEHNR, CDR2 FQNEAQ (reference sequence). The CDR3 coding sequence is TGTGCCAGCACCCCAAACGACGGTACCTACGAGCAGTACTTC. Protein product: CASTPNDGTYEQYF.

This clonotype was detected a few times. This rearrangement joins TRBV6-6 to TRBJ2-1, with 11 bases fitting TRBD2. The V gene's germline CDR1 is MNHNY and CDR2 SVGAGI (reference sequence). V was clipped by 3 bases and J by 4 bases; unmatched bases: 2. The CDR3 has 15 amino acids. The CDR3 sequence: CASSYLAGGYNEQFF. Written as DNA, the CDR3 is TGTGCCAGCAGTTATCTAGCGGGGGGATACAATGAGCAGTTCTTC.

This clonotype was seen many times. The genes are TRBV12-3 or TRBV12-4 and TRBJ1-3, with D perhaps matching TRBD1 (6 bases). V lost 8 bases, J lost 0 bases, and 14 bases lay in between. The CDR3 contains 15 residues. CDR3 DNA sequence: TGTGCCAGCCGGGGAACAGGGAGCTCTGGAAACACCATATATTTT. This gives the protein CASRGTGSSGNTIYF.

This clonotype was seen at least ten times. This sequence joins TRBV7-2 and TRBJ2-2, with TRBD1 matching 7 bases. The CDR3 consists of 15 residues. With V trimmed by 4 bases and J by 6 bases, 8 bases remained unmatched. Germline assignment: CDR1 SGHTA and CDR2 FQGNSA. Written as DNA, the CDR3 is TGTGCCAGCAGCTCGTTACAGGGGTGGGCCGGGGAGCTGTTTTTT. Amino acid sequence: CASSSLQGWAGELFF.

This clonotype showed up many times. The V call is TRBV5-1, the J call TRBJ1-4; D may be TRBD1 (5 bases). CDR1 is SGHRS and CDR2 is YFSETQ in the germline V gene. There are 16 residues in the CDR3. V was cut by 2 bases and J by 8 bases, with 19 bases left in between. CDR3 sequence: CASSFLPQEGNEKLFF. The CDR3 DNA is TGCGCCAGCAGCTTTCTCCCACAGGAAGGGAACGAAAAACTGTTTTTT.

This clonotype was seen at least ten times. The chain joins TRBV3-1 to TRBJ1-2; D is perhaps TRBD1 (6 bases). With 5 bases removed from V and 0 bases from J, the gap between germline ends came to 13 bases. The CDR3 extends over 15 amino acids. Germline V gene lookup returns CDR1 LGHDT and CDR2 YNNKEL (reference sequence). The CDR3 bases are TGTGCCAGCAGCTTTGGACAGCGCTCTAACTATGGCTACACCTTC. It is translated as CASSFGQRSNYGYTF.

In its sample, this clonotype was seen many times. The J gene is TRBJ2-7, the V gene TRBV28, with 8 bases aligning to TRBD1. This CDR3 region has 14 residues. V shed 3 bases and J 6 bases; nucleotides not matched to a gene: 7. The germline V gene has CDR1 MDHEN and CDR2 SYDVKM. The CDR3 bases are TGTGCCAGCAGTTTGGGGCAGGGGGCAAGCGAGCAGTACTTC. Protein sequence: CASSLGQGASEQYF. Combining the CDR3 with reference TRBV28 and TRBJ2-7 gives the whole variable domain DVKVTQSSRYLVKRTGEKVFLECVQDMDHENMFWYRQDPGLGLRLIYFSYDVKMKEKGDIPEGYSVSREKKERFSLILESASTNQTSMYLCASSLGQGASEQYFGPGTRLTVT.

This clonotype was seen ten or more times. The CDR3 DNA sequence: TGCAGCGTTGTGCACCAGTACCAAGAGACCCAGTACTTC. Encoded protein: CSVVHQYQETQYF. This rearrangement joins TRBV29-1 to TRBJ2-5; D is ambiguous. The CDR3 contains 13 residues. V shed 4 bases and J shed 0 bases, with 9 bases lying between them. Germline loops: CDR1 SQVTM, CDR2 ANQGSEA.

This clonotype has ten or more counts. V usage is TRBV7-2 and J usage is TRBJ2-5; D unresolved. Trimming took 1 base from V and 4 from J, leaving 7 bases between them. This CDR3 region has 13 residues. Germline loops: CDR1 SGHTA, CDR2 FQGNSA. The chain's CDR3 is CASSLVGGETQYF. The CDR3 region has the DNA TGTGCCAGCAGCTTAGTTGGTGGAGAGACCCAGTACTTC.

This clonotype was seen at least ten times. The V call is TRBV12-3 or TRBV12-4, the J call TRBJ2-6; tentative D call: TRBD1 (5 bases). CDR3 length equals 18 residues. V lost 3 bases, J lost 0 bases, and 15 bases lay in between. Here the CDR3 DNA reads TGTGCCAGCAGTTTGATCCAGACAGCGTACTCTGGGGCCAACGTCCTGACTTTC. Translating it yields CASSLIQTAYSGANVLTF.

This clonotype was seen repeatedly, ten times or more. This chain connects TRBV28 to TRBJ2-5; 9 bases line up with TRBD1. Germline CDR1 and CDR2: MDHEN and SYDVKM. The CDR3 is made up of 17 amino acids. With 4 bases clipped from V and 2 bases from J, the junction kept 11 bases outside the gene matches. CDR3 sequence reads: CASSSWTGELVQETQYF. The CDR3 DNA is TGTGCCAGCAGTTCCTGGACAGGGGAATTAGTTCAAGAGACCCAGTACTTC.

CDR3 nucleotide sequence: TGTGCCAGCTCACCAGGGTTGAGGGGCGAAGAGACCCAGTACTTC. Protein: CASSPGLRGEETQYF. The V gene is TRBV18, the J gene TRBJ2-5; D is possibly TRBD1 or TRBD2 (5 bases each). V was pared by 2 bases and J by 3 bases, with 13 bases between. The V gene's germline CDR1 is KGHSH and CDR2 LQKENI. The CDR3 is 15 residues long. The full variable domain, with the rest looked up from reference TRBV18 and TRBJ2-5, is NAGVMQNPRHLVRRRGQEARLRCSPMKGHSHVYWYRQLPEEGLKFMVYLQKENIIDESGMPKERFSAEFPKEGPSILRIQQVVRGDSAAYFCASSPGLRGEETQYFGPGTRLLVL.

There are many counts of this clonotype. The chain links TRBV5-1 to TRBJ2-5; D possibly uses TRBD1 or TRBD2 (5 bases each). The CDR3 totals 15 residues. The V gene's germline CDR1 is SGHRS and CDR2 YFSETQ. V dropped 4 bases and J dropped 5 bases, with 18 bases sitting between them. The DNA of the CDR3 is TGCGCCAGCAGCCCGACCGGGACCGCGTCGGAGACCCAGTACTTC. Protein product: CASSPTGTASETQYF.